The 14 T cell receptor beta chains presented below share a single source sample, sequenced in a study of radiation and T cells in renal cell carcinoma. Profiling relied on immunoSEQ multiplex PCR, and the TCRdb table lists in-frame clones only, not all of them. The profile shows roughly 28,000 clones, 65% to 85% of them singletons. As for time point: blood 2 weeks post-SBRT. Treatment described: 15 Gy SBRT to primary tumor, nephrectomy 4 weeks later. Material: blood, obtained from a patient whose treatment included radiotherapy and nephrectomy. The receptors stem from a man between 60 and 75 years old with renal cell carcinoma.

In its sample, this clone is large. The J gene is TRBJ1-4, the V gene TRBV10-3; D gene unclear. The CDR3 has 16 amino acids. V was trimmed by 3 bases and J by 7 bases, leaving 18 bases between them. The germline V gene has CDR1 ENHRY and CDR2 SYGVKD. The CDR3 region is CAISDVSQVEGEKLFF. The CDR3 DNA reads TGTGCCATCAGTGACGTCTCGCAGGTTGAGGGTGAAAAACTGTTTTTT.

CDR3 amino acids: CASSLLWGGMNYNEQFF. In DNA form, the CDR3 reads TGTGCCAGCAGTTTACTGTGGGGAGGGATGAACTACAATGAGCAGTTCTTC. The rearrangement joins TRBV27 to TRBJ2-1; 7 positions agree with TRBD2. CDR1 and CDR2 (germline): MNHEY, SMNVEV (reference sequence). The CDR3 runs to 17 residues. Trimming at V came to 2 bases and at J to 3 bases, leaving 10 bases not matched to a gene.

This clone was picked up a small number of times. The CDR3 DNA is TGTGCCAGCGCCAGCGACATGGCCGGGGAGCTGTTTTTT. Its translation: CASASDMAGELFF. The chain has TRBV7-3 and TRBJ2-2; D call uncertain. Trimming left V 8 bases short and J 6 bases short, with 13 bases between. The CDR3 totals 13 residues. Germline CDR1 SGHTA, CDR2 FQGTGA.

The chain combines TRBV4-1 with TRBJ2-2; 7 bases are shared with TRBD2. The CDR3 totals 16 residues. V gave up 0 bases and J gave up 1 base; unmatched junction bases: 2. Germline CDR1 reads MGHRA; CDR2 reads YSYEKL. CDR3 coding DNA: TGCGCCAGCAGCCAAGAGGCGGGAGTGAACACCGGGGAGCTGTTTTTT. Translation gives CASSQEAGVNTGELFF.

This chain links TRBV2 with TRBJ1-2, with D perhaps TRBD1 (5 bases). Trimming took off 2 bases at V and 0 bases at J, with 7 bases between the two ends. The CDR3 extends over 14 amino acids. CDR1 is SNHLY, CDR2 FYNNEI, per germline. In DNA, the CDR3 is TGTGCCAGCAGTGAATACAGGACTAACTATGGCTACACCTTC. As protein: CASSEYRTNYGYTF.

The chain has TRBV2 and TRBJ2-4; weak D call: TRBD1 (6 bases). Germline V gives CDR1 SNHLY, CDR2 FYNNEI. Trimming removed 6 bases at V and 0 bases at J, with 9 bases between. The CDR3 has 14 amino acids. CDR3 region: CASRETGAKNIQYF. CDR3 DNA: TGTGCCAGCAGGGAGACAGGAGCCAAAAACATTCAGTACTTC.

This clone was counted once. The chain is built from TRBV11-3 and TRBJ2-5; 9 nucleotides line up with TRBD1. Looked up from germline, CDR1 is SGHNT and CDR2 is YENEEA. The V and J ends lost 5 bases and 5 bases, in that order; junction bases with no gene match: 9. The CDR3 totals 15 residues. CDR3 DNA sequence: TGTGCCAGCAGCCCCCAAGGGACAGGGAAGGAGACCCAGTACTTC. It encodes CASSPQGTGKETQYF.

This clone was observed a single time. V gene TRBV10-1 combines with J gene TRBJ1-4; D is uncertain. CDR3 length equals 12 residues. V was pared by 6 bases and J by 7 bases, with 9 bases between. The V gene's germline CDR1 is WNHNN and CDR2 SYGVQD (reference sequence). The DNA for the CDR3 is TGCGCCAGCAGCCCTGACCTTGAAAAACTGTTTTTT. This gives the protein CASSPDLEKLFF.

The chain joins TRBV10-2 to TRBJ1-2; D unclear. The CDR3 spans 11 residues. Trimming shortened V by 8 bases and J by 2 bases, and 6 bases separated the two germline ends. Germline values: CDR1 WSHSY, CDR2 SAAADI. In nucleotides, the CDR3 is TGCGCCAGCGGGGAGAACTATGGCTACACCTTC. Translated: CASGENYGYTF.

This chain uses TRBV5-4 with TRBJ2-1, with 7 bases fitting TRBD2. In germline, CDR1 is SGHNT, CDR2 YYREEE (reference sequence). V lost 7 bases, J lost 2 bases, and 6 bases stayed unmatched. The CDR3 is 14 amino acids. CDR3 DNA sequence: TGTGCCAGCCAGGCGGGAGACACCTACAATGAGCAGTTCTTC. It is translated as CASQAGDTYNEQFF.

The rearrangement uses TRBV5-1 and TRBJ1-4, with D possibly TRBD1 on 5 matching bases. CDR1 and CDR2 (germline): SGHRS, YFSETQ. CDR3 size: 14 residues. The germline V and J ends were trimmed by 4 bases and 3 bases, with 10 bases remaining between them. CDR3 in amino acids: CASSPGWANEKLFF. As DNA, the CDR3 is TGCGCCAGCAGCCCAGGGTGGGCTAATGAAAAACTGTTTTTT.

V gene TRBV6-6 combines with J gene TRBJ2-1; D might be TRBD2 (6 bases). With 4 bases removed from V and 7 bases from J, the gap between germline ends came to 17 bases. Germline lookup yields CDR1 MNHNY and CDR2 SVGAGI (reference sequence). There are 15 residues in the CDR3. The DNA for the CDR3 is TGTGCCAGCAGTTCCAGGGACTGGCCTGGAAATGAGCAGTTCTTC. Protein product: CASSSRDWPGNEQFF.

The chain carries TRBV5-4 and TRBJ2-7, with D perhaps TRBD1 or TRBD2 (5 bases each). The germline V and J ends were trimmed by 3 bases and 0 bases, with 7 bases remaining between them. The CDR3 extends over 13 amino acids. Germline V gives CDR1 SGHNT, CDR2 YYREEE (reference sequence). The CDR3 reads CASSWDLSYEQYF. CDR3 sequence (DNA): TGTGCCAGCAGCTGGGACCTCTCCTACGAGCAGTACTTC.

The chain recombines TRBV7-6 with TRBJ2-5; 9 bases agree with TRBD1. The CDR3 is 14 residues long. The V and J ends lost 3 bases and 5 bases, in that order; junction bases with no gene match: 4. Germline values: CDR1 SGHVS, CDR2 FNYEAQ. The CDR3 loop is CASSFRGQGETQYF. DNA of the CDR3: TGTGCCAGCAGCTTTCGGGGACAGGGTGAGACCCAGTACTTC.